This T cell receptor (beta chain) was sequenced for a study of cytomegalovirus exposure and HLA in healthy donors. General study findings and limits: A further, later analysis showed that HLA-associated TCR beta chains (compared with equally common others) were more clonally expanded. Later analysis placed DRB1 highest and HLA-C lowest in TCR association rates, which differed by HLA locus.

Of note for this clone: Antigen unknown.

Primers for the PCR totalled 60 Vbeta and 13 Jbeta. Libraries were prepared by immunoSEQ multiplex PCR; TCRdb keeps only in-frame clonotypes and omits some of them. The data show around 120,000 clones, approximately 80% seen once. Germline V gives CDR1 SGDLS, CDR2 YYNGEE. This CDR3 is 17 amino acids long. J lost 3 bases, V lost 0 bases, and 7 bases had no gene match. This TCR was recovered from a middle-aged woman in good health and CMV-seropositive. The chain couples TRBV9 to TRBJ2-3; 10 positions agree with TRBD2. Input material: PBMCs. The CDR3 sequence: CASSVGGRLAGTDTQYF. Here the CDR3 DNA reads TGTGCCAGCAGCGTAGGCGGGAGACTAGCGGGTACAGATACGCAGTATTTT.